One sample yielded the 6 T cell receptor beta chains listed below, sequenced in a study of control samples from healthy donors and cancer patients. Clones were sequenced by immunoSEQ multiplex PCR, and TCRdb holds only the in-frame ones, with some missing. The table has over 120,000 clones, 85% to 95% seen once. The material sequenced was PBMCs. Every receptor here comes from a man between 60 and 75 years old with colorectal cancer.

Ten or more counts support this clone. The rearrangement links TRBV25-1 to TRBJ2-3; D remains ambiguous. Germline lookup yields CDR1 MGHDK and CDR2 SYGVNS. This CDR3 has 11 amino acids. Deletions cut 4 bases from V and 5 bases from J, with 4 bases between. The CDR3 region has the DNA TGTGCCAGCAGTGTTGGAGATACGCAGTATTTT. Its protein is CASSVGDTQYF.

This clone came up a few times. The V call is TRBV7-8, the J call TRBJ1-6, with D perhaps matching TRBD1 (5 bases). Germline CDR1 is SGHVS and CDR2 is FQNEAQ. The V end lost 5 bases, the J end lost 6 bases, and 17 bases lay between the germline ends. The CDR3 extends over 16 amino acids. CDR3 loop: CASSLGPGRLNSPLHF. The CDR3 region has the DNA TGTGCCAGCAGCCTTGGGCCGGGACGGCTTAATTCACCCCTCCACTTT.

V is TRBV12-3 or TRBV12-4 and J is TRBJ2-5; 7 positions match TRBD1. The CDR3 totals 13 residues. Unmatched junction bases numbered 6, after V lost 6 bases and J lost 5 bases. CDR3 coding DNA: TGTGCCAGCAGCCCTACAGGGGAGGAGACCCAGTACTTC. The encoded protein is CASSPTGEETQYF.

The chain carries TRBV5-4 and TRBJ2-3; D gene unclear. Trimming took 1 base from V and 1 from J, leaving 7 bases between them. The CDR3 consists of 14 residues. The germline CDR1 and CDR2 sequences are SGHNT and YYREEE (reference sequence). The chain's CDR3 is CASSLNRGTDTQYF. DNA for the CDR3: TGTGCCAGCAGCTTGAATAGGGGCACAGATACGCAGTATTTT.

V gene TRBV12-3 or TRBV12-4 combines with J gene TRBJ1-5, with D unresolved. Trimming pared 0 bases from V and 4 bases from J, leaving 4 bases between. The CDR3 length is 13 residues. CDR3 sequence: CASSLAENQPQHF. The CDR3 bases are TGTGCCAGCAGTTTAGCAGAAAATCAGCCCCAGCATTTT.

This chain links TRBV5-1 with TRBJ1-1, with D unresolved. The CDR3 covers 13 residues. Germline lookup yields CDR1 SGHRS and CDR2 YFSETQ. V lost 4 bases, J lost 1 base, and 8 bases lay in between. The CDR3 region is CASSTSGNTEAFF. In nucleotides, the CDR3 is TGCGCCAGCAGCACCTCAGGGAACACTGAAGCTTTCTTT.